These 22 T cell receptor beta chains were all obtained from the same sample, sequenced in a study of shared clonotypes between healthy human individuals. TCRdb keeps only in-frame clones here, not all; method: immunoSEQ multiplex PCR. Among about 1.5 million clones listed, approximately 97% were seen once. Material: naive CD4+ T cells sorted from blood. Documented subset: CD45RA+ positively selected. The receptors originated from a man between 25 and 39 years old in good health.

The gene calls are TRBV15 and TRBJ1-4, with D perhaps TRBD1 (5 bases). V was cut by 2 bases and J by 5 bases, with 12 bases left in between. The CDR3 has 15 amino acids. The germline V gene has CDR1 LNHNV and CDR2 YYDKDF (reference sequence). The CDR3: CATSRTGRFNEKLFF. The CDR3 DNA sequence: TGTGCCACCAGCAGAACAGGACGCTTCAATGAAAAACTGTTTTTT.

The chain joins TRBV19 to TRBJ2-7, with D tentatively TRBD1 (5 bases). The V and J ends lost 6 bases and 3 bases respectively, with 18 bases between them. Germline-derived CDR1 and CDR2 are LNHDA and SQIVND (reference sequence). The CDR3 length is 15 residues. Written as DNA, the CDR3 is TGTGCCAGTAGCCCTAGAGGACAATCTTACTACGAGCAGTACTTC. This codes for CASSPRGQSYYEQYF.

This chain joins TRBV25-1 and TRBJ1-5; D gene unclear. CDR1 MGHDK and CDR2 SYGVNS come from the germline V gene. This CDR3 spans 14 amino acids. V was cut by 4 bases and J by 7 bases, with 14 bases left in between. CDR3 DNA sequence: TGTGCCAGCAGTGTCCTCGTTAGTAGCCAGCCCCAGCATTTT. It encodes CASSVLVSSQPQHF.

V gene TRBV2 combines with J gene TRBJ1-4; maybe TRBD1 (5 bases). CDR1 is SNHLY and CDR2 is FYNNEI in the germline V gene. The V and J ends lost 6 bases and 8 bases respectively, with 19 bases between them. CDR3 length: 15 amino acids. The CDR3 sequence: CASRNRGPTGEKLFF. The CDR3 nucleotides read TGTGCCAGCAGAAATCGGGGCCCCACCGGGGAAAAACTGTTTTTT.

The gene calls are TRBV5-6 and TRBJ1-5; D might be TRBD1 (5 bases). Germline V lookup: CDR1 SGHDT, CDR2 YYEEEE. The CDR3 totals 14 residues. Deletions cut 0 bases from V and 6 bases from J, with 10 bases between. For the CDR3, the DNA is TGTGCCAGCAGCTTGGATGGGGGGTCTCAGCCCCAGCATTTT. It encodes CASSLDGGSQPQHF.

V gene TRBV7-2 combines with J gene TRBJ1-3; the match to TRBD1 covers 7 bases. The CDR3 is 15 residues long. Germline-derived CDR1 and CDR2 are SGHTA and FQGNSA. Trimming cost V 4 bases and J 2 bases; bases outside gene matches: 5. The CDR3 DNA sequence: TGTGCCAGCAGCTCCATCGGGACAGCTGGAAACACCATATATTTT. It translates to CASSSIGTAGNTIYF. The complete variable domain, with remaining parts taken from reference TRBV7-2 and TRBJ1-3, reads GAGVSQSPSNKVTEKGKDVELRCDPISGHTALYWYRQSLGQGLEFLIYFQGNSAPDKSGLPSDRFSAERTGGSVSTLTIQRTQQEDSAVYLCASSSIGTAGNTIYFGEGSWLTVV.

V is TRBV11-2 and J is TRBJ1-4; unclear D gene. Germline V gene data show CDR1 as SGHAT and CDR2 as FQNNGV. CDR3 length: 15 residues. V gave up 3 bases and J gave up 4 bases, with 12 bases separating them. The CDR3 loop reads CASSLITGYNEKLFF. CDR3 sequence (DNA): TGTGCCAGCAGCTTGATAACCGGATATAATGAAAAACTGTTTTTT.

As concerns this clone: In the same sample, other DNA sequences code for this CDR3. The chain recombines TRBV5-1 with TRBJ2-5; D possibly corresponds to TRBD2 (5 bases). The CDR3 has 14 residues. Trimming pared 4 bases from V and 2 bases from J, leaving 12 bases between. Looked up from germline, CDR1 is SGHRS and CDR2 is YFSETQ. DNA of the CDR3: TGCGCCAGCAGCCTCGGACCGGGACAAGAGACCCAGTACTTC. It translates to CASSLGPGQETQYF.

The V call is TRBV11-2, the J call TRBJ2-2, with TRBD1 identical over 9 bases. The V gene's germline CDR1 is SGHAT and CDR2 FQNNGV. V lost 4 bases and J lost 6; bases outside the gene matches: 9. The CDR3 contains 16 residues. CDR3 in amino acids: CASSYLGTGWPGELFF. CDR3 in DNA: TGTGCCAGCAGCTATTTGGGGACAGGGTGGCCCGGGGAGCTGTTTTTT.

CDR3 nucleotides: TGTGCCAGTAGTATAGAGGGGTTCAGCAATCAGCCCCAGCATTTT. Translating gives CASSIEGFSNQPQHF. J is TRBJ1-5 and V is TRBV19; D gene unclear. V shed 0 bases and J shed 1 base, with 7 bases lying between them. Germline V CDR1 and CDR2: LNHDA, SQIVND (reference sequence). The CDR3 totals 15 residues.

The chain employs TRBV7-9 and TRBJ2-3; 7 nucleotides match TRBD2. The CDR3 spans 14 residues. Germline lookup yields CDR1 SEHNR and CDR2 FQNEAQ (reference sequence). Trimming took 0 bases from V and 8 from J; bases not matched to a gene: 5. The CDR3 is CASSLAGGGSTQYF. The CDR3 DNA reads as TGTGCCAGCAGCTTAGCGGGAGGCGGGAGTACGCAGTATTTT. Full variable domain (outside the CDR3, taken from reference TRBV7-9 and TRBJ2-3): DTGVSQNPRHKITKRGQNVTFRCDPISEHNRLYWYRQTLGQGPEFLTYFQNEAQLEKSRLLSDRFSAERPKGSFSTLEIQRTEQGDSAMYLCASSLAGGGSTQYFGPGTRLTVL.

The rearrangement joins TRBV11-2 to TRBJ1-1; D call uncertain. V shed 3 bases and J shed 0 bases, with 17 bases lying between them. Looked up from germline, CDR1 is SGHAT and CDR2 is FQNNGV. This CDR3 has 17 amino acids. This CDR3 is CASSFRPGETMNTEAFF. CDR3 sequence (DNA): TGTGCCAGCAGCTTTAGACCCGGGGAAACCATGAACACTGAAGCTTTCTTT.

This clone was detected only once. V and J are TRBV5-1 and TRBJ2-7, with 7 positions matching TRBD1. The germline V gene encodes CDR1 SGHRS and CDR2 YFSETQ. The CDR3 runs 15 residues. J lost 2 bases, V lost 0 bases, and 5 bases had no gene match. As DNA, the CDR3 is TGCGCCAGCAGCTTGGAATGGACAGGCCCCTACGAGCAGTACTTC. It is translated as CASSLEWTGPYEQYF.

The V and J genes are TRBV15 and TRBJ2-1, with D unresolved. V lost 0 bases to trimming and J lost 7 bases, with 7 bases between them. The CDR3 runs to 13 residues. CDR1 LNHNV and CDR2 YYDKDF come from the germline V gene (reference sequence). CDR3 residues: CATSRDNGNEQFF. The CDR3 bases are TGTGCCACCAGCAGAGATAACGGAAATGAGCAGTTCTTC.

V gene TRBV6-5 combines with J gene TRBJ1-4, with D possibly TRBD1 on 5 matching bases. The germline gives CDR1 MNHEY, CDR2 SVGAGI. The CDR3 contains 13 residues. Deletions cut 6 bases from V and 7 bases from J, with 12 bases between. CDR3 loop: CASSGTRGEKLFF. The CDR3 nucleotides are TGTGCCAGCAGCGGGACGCGTGGTGAAAAACTGTTTTTT.

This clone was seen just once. The CDR3 bases are TGCGCCAGCAGCCTCCACGGGACAGGGGTTAGCGAGCAGTACTTC. Translation: CASSLHGTGVSEQYF. V is TRBV5-1 and J is TRBJ2-7; 10 bases match TRBD1. Germline V gene lookup returns CDR1 SGHRS and CDR2 YFSETQ. This CDR3 has 15 residues. V gave up 4 bases and J gave up 6 bases; unmatched junction bases: 10.

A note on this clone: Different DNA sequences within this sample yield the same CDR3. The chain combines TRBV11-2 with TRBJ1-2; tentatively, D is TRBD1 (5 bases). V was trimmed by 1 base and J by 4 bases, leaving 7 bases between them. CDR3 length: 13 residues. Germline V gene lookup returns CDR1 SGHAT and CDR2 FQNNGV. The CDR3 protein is CASSLGGVYGYTF. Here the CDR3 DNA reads TGTGCCAGCAGCTTAGGGGGGGTCTATGGCTACACCTTC. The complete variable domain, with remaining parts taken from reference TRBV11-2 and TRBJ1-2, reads EAGVAQSPRYKIIEKRQSVAFWCNPISGHATLYWYQQILGQGPKLLIQFQNNGVVDDSQLPKDRFSAERLKGVDSTLKIQPAKLEDSAVYLCASSLGGVYGYTFGSGTRLTVV.

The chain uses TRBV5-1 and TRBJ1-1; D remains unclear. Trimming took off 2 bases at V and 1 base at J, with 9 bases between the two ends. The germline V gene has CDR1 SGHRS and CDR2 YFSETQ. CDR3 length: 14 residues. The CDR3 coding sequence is TGCGCCAGCAGCTTCGACGGAAAGAACACTGAAGCTTTCTTT. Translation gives CASSFDGKNTEAFF.

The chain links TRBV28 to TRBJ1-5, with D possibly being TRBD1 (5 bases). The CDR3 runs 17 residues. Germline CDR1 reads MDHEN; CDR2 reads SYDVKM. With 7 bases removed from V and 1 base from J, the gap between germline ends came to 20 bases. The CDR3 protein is CASTTTGGGGSNQPQHF. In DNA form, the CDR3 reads TGTGCCAGCACGACTACAGGTGGGGGTGGCAGCAATCAGCCCCAGCATTTT.

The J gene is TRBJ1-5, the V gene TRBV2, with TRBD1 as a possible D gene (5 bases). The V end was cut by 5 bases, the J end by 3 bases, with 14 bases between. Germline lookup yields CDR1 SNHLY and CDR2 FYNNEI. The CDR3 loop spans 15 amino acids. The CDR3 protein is CASSSQGSLNQPQHF. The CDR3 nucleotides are TGTGCCAGCAGTTCTCAGGGATCCCTCAATCAGCCCCAGCATTTT.

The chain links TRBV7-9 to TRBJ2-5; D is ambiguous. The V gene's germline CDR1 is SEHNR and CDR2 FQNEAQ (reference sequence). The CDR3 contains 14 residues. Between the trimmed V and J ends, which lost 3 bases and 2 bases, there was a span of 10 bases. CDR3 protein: CASSFARSQETQYF. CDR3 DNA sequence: TGTGCCAGCAGCTTTGCACGTTCACAAGAGACCCAGTACTTC. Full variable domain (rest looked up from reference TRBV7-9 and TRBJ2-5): DTGVSQNPRHKITKRGQNVTFRCDPISEHNRLYWYRQTLGQGPEFLTYFQNEAQLEKSRLLSDRFSAERPKGSFSTLEIQRTEQGDSAMYLCASSFARSQETQYFGPGTRLLVL.

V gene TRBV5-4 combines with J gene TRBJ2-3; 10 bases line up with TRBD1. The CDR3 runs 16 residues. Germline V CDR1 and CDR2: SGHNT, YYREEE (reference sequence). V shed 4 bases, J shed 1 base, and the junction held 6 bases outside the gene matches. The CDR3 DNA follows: TGTGCCAGCAGCCCACGACAGGGGGCGGGCACAGATACGCAGTATTTT. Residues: CASSPRQGAGTDTQYF.